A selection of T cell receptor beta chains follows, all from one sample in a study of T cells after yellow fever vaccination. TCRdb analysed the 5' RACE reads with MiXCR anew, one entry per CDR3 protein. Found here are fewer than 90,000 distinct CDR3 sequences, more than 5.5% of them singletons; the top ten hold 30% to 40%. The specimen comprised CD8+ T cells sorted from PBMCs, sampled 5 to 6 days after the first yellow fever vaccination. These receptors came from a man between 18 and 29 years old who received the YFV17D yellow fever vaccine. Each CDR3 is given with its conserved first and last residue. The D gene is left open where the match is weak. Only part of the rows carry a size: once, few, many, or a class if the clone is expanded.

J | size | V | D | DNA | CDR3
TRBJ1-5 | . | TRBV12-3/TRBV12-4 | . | TGTGCCAGCAGTTCCCTCCCGGGCAATCAGCCCCAGCATTTT | CASSSLPGNQPQHF
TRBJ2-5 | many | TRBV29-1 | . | TGCAGCGTTGAAGAGGGGCAGGGCGGTCCGCGAGAGACCCAGTACTTC | CSVEEGQGGPRETQYF
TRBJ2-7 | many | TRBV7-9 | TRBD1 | TGTGCCAGCAGTACCTCCGGGACAGGGATATACGAGCAGTACTTC | CASSTSGTGIYEQYF
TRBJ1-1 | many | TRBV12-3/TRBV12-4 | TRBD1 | TGTGCCAGCAGCCTGGGACAGGCAAACACTGAAGCTTTCTTT | CASSLGQANTEAFF
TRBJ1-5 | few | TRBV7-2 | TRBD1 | TGTGCCAGCAGCAAAATCGGGACAGGGGGTAGTCAGCCCCAGCATTTT | CASSKIGTGGSQPQHF
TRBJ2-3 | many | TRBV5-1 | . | TGCGCCAGCAGCTCCGGGCGGGCCAGCACAGATACGCAGTATTTT | CASSSGRASTDTQYF
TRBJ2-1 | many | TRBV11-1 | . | TGTGCCAGCGGACGGGATCTTGGGGCGTCCAATGAGCAGTTCTTC | CASGRDLGASNEQFF
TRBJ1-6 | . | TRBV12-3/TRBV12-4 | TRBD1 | TGTGCCAGCAGTCTCCGGACAGGGCGATCACCCCTCCACTTT | CASSLRTGRSPLHF
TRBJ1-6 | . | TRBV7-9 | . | TGTGCCAGCAGCTCCGAATCACCCCTCCACTTT | CASSSESPLHF
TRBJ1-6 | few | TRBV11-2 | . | TGTGCCAGCAGCTTAGACAGGGATTCACCCCTCCACTTT | CASSLDRDSPLHF
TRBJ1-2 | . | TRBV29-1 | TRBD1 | TGCAGCGTTCAAGAGTTGGACAGGGGTTATGGCTACACCTTC | CSVQELDRGYGYTF
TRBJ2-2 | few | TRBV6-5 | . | TGTGCCAGCAGTTACTCTCTGCTAAACGGGGAGCTGTTTTTT | CASSYSLLNGELFF
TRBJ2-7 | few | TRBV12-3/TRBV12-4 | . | TGTGCCAGCAGTTTAGGGGACCGCTCCTACGAGCAGTACTTC | CASSLGDRSYEQYF
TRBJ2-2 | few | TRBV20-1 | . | TGCAGTGCTAGAGGGGCGGAGGGGTTCGTAGGGGAGCTGTTTTTT | CSARGAEGFVGELFF
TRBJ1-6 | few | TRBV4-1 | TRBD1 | TGCGCCAGCCGGGACAGGGTGAATAATTCACCCCTCCACTTT | CASRDRVNNSPLHF
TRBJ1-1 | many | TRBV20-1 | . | TGCAGTGTGAATGTGGGCGCGAACACTGAAGCTTTCTTT | CSVNVGANTEAFF
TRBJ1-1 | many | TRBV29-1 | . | TGCAGCGTTGGGCGGGGAGGCACTGAAGCTTTCTTT | CSVGRGGTEAFF
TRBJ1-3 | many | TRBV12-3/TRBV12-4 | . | TGTGCCAGCAGTTTCACAGGGTTTTCAGGAAACACCATATATTTT | CASSFTGFSGNTIYF